These 15 T cell receptor beta chains were all obtained from the same sample, sequenced in a study of cytomegalovirus exposure and HLA in healthy donors. Amplification used 60 Vbeta primers and 13 Jbeta primers. The repertoire was sequenced with immunoSEQ multiplex PCR; TCRdb's copy has only in-frame clones and lacks some. Among around 150,000 clones listed, roughly 80% were seen once. Source material: PBMCs. All receptors derive from a woman under 40 in good health and CMV-seropositive.

V is TRBV7-2 and J is TRBJ2-2, with a possible D match to TRBD1 (6 bases). V was clipped by 5 bases and J by 14 bases, with 15 bases between them. Germline V CDR1 and CDR2: SGHTA, FQGNSA. CDR3 length equals 12 residues. The CDR3 region is CASSTYTGTLFF. CDR3 DNA: TGTGCCAGCAGCACATACACCGGGACACTGTTTTTT.

This clone has a handful of counts. The chain links TRBV5-4 to TRBJ2-5, with TRBD2 matching over 7 bases. CDR3 size: 16 residues. The trim removed 0 bases at V and 1 base at J, leaving 6 bases unmatched. Germline V CDR1 and CDR2: SGHNT, YYREEE (reference sequence). The chain's CDR3 is CASSLDPLAAQETQYF. The CDR3, as DNA: TGTGCCAGCAGCTTGGACCCCCTAGCGGCCCAAGAGACCCAGTACTTC.

The chain joins TRBV5-8 to TRBJ1-2, with 7 nucleotides matching TRBD1. From germline, CDR1 is SGHTS and CDR2 YDEGEE. V dropped 2 bases and J dropped 7; count of bases not matched to a gene: 5. The CDR3 is made up of 13 amino acids. The CDR3 nucleotides are TGTGCCAGCAGCTTCGCCACAGGGGTTGGCTACACCTTC. It encodes CASSFATGVGYTF.

The chain is built from TRBV20-1 and TRBJ2-7; 9 bases align to TRBD1. The trim removed 7 bases at V and 5 bases at J, leaving 3 bases unmatched. The CDR3 runs 11 residues. Germline V CDR1 and CDR2: DFQATT, SNEGSKA (reference sequence). The CDR3 spells CSVDRGNEQYF. The CDR3 coding sequence is TGCAGTGTTGACAGGGGGAACGAGCAGTACTTC.

The CDR3 is CASSLLGASTDTQYF. Written as DNA, the CDR3 is TGCGCCAGCAGCTTGCTCGGAGCTAGCACAGATACGCAGTATTTT. The chain carries TRBV5-1 and TRBJ2-3; D ambiguous. Germline values: CDR1 SGHRS, CDR2 YFSETQ. The V end was cut by 1 base, the J end by 0 bases, with 9 bases between. CDR3 size: 15 residues.

V is TRBV2 and J is TRBJ1-2; TRBD1 aligns across 7 bases. The V gene end was trimmed by 8 bases and the J gene end by 4 bases; junction bases not matched to a gene: 7. CDR1 and CDR2 (germline): SNHLY, FYNNEI. This CDR3 comprises 13 residues. CDR3 DNA sequence: TGTGCCAGCCTTTCGTGGGACAGCTATGGCTACACCTTC. This gives the protein CASLSWDSYGYTF.

The chain employs TRBV5-1 and TRBJ1-1; 7 nucleotides line up with TRBD1. The V gene end was trimmed by 2 bases and the J gene end by 11 bases; junction bases not matched to a gene: 15. The CDR3 has 15 residues. Germline CDR1 and CDR2: SGHRS and YFSETQ. The CDR3 loop reads CASSFNPTGATEAFF. The CDR3 DNA follows: TGCGCCAGCAGCTTCAATCCTACAGGGGCGACGGAGGCTTTCTTT.

The chain combines TRBV2 with TRBJ1-6; the D gene is possibly TRBD1 (5 bases). Germline V gene sequence: CDR1 SNHLY, CDR2 FYNNEI. The CDR3 is 15 residues long. Between the trimmed V and J ends, which lost 1 base and 9 bases, there was a span of 13 bases. The DNA of the CDR3 is TGTGCCAGCAGTGAAGAACCAGGGAGGGCTTCACCCCTCCACTTT. This codes for CASSEEPGRASPLHF.

The chain couples TRBV4-3 to TRBJ1-1, with D maybe TRBD1 (6 bases). V was trimmed by 1 base and J by 4 bases, leaving 10 bases between them. Germline values: CDR1 LGHNA, CDR2 YSLEER. The CDR3 is 14 amino acids. CDR3 in DNA: TGCGCCAGCAGCCAAGCAGGGGCCGGCACTGAAGCTTTCTTT. Its protein is CASSQAGAGTEAFF.

The chain joins TRBV29-1 to TRBJ2-5, with D unresolved. Matching the DNA end better, TRBJ2-7 makes the J call doubtful. Germline V gene data show CDR1 as SQVTM and CDR2 as ANQGSEA. The CDR3 loop spans 12 amino acids. In DNA form, the CDR3 reads TGCAGCGTCGGTGACGGGTACTACGAGCAGTACTTC. Protein product: CSVGDGYYEQYF.

This clone was recorded many times. The chain combines TRBV7-9 with TRBJ1-4; possibly TRBD1 for D (5 bases). V was cut by 1 base and J by 0 bases, with 15 bases left in between. From germline, CDR1 is SEHNR and CDR2 FQNEAQ (reference sequence). The CDR3 contains 18 residues. The CDR3 region has the DNA TGTGCCAGCAGCTTAGAAGTTGGGGGGGAGACAACTAATGAAAAACTGTTTTTT. Protein: CASSLEVGGETTNEKLFF.

The V and J genes are TRBV27 and TRBJ2-1; D is undetermined. Trimming stripped 6 bases from V and 4 bases from J, with 4 bases between. Germline values: CDR1 MNHEY, CDR2 SMNVEV (reference sequence). This CDR3 region has 11 residues. This CDR3 reads CASSLYNEQFF. CDR3 sequence (DNA): TGTGCCAGCAGCCTATACAATGAGCAGTTCTTC.

The chain joins TRBV5-1 to TRBJ2-3; D possibly corresponds to TRBD1 (5 bases). The CDR3 covers 15 residues. In germline, CDR1 is SGHRS, CDR2 YFSETQ. Deletions cut 0 bases from V and 2 bases from J, with 10 bases between. In DNA form, the CDR3 reads TGCGCCAGCAGCTTGGAAGACAGCCACACAGATACGCAGTATTTT. Translation: CASSLEDSHTDTQYF.

This clone was seen only a few times. The V and J genes are TRBV5-4 and TRBJ1-2; D not certain. The CDR3 extends over 14 amino acids. CDR1 is SGHNT, CDR2 YYREEE, per germline (reference sequence). V lost 2 bases and J 5 bases, leaving 13 bases between the germline ends. The DNA of the CDR3 is TGTGCCAGCAGCTTCGCGGCGGAACCATATGGCTACACCTTC. This codes for CASSFAAEPYGYTF.

J is TRBJ2-2 and V is TRBV7-9; D gene uncertain. The CDR3 consists of 15 residues. Germline CDR1 reads SEHNR; CDR2 reads FQNEAQ (reference sequence). V was clipped by 2 bases and J by 1 base, with 8 bases between them. The CDR3 DNA is TGTGCCAGCAGCTTATCTTCAGGGAACACCGGGGAGCTGTTTTTT. This codes for CASSLSSGNTGELFF.